Listed here is a single T cell receptor beta chain. Using immunoSEQ multiplex PCR, the repertoire was profiled, and TCRdb retains in-frame clones only, with some absent. This table has approximately 160,000 clones, roughly 95% appearing once. This sample stems from a study of control samples from healthy donors and cancer patients. The germline V and J ends were trimmed by 5 bases and 4 bases, with 14 bases remaining between them. Germline V gives CDR1 MDHEN, CDR2 SYDVKM. The CDR3 runs to 14 residues. Material: blood. The rearrangement uses TRBV28 and TRBJ2-5, with a tentative D call TRBD1 (5 bases). The TCR comes from a woman aged 55-69 years in good health. CDR3 nucleotides: TGTGCCAGCAGTCCCCTGCCAGGGCGAGAGACCCAGTACTTC. It codes for CASSPLPGRETQYF.